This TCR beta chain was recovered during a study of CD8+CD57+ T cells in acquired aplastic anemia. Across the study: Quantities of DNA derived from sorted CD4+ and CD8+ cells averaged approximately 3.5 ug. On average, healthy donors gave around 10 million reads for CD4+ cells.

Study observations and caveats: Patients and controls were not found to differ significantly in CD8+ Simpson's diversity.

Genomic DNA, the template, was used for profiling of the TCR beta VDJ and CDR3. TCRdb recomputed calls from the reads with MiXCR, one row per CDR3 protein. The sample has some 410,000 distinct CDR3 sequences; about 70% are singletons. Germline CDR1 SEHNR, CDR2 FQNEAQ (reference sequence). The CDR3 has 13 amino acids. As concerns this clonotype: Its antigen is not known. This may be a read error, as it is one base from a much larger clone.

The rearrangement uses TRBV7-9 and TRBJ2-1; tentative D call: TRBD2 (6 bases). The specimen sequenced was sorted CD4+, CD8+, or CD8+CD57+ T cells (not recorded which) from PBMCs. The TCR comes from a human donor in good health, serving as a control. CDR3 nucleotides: TGCGCCAGCAGCCATACTGGCCGGGACTTTTTATTCTTC. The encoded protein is CASSHTGRDFLFF. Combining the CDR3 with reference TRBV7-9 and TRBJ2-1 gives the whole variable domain DTGVSQNPRHKITKRGQNVTFRCDPISEHNRLYWYRQTLGQGPEFLTYFQNEAQLEKSRLLSDRFSAERPKGSFSTLEIQRTEQGDSAMYLCASSHTGRDFLFFGPGTRLTVL.